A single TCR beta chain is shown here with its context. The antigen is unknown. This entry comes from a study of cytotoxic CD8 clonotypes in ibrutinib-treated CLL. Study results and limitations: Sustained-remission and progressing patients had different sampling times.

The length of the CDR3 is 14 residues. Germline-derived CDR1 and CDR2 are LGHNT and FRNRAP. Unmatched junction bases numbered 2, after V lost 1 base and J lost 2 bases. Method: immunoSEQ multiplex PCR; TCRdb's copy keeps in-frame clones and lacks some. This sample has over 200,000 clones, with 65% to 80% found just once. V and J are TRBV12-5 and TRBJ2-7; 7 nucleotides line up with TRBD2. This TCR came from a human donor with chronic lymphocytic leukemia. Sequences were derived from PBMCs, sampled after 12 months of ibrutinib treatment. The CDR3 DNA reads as TGTGCTAGTGGTTTGGCGGGACTACCCTACGAGCAGTACTTC. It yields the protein CASGLAGLPYEQYF.